This TCR beta chain was recovered during a study of T cells in Graves' hyperthyroidism and ophthalmopathy. Findings and caveats of the study: Median prediction lead before ophthalmopathy onset was 6 to 8 months with the model.

Lactation, pregnancy, other autoimmune disease or uncontrolled infection led to exclusion of patients. Together with thyroid ultrasound, orbital computed tomography, serum thyroxine and TRAb, clinical symptoms were used for diagnoses. The PBMCs were sourced from fresh peripheral blood (about 9.7 ml). This clonotype appeared a few times. Its cognate antigen is unknown. V lost 4 bases to trimming and J lost 4 bases; unmatched junction nucleotides: 11. This CDR3 is built from 16 residues. Looked up from germline, CDR1 is SGHTA and CDR2 is FQGNSA. TCR beta CDR3 regions were amplified from RNA. The primer set for the first-round RT-PCR of the TCR CDR3 was HTBI. TCRdb fed the multiplex PCR reads into MiXCR, producing one record per CDR3 protein. The sample comprises around 600,000 distinct CDR3 sequences, more than 14% of which are singletons, and 12% rests with the top ten.

The sequenced sample consisted of blood. The TCR was taken from a woman aged 45-65 years with Graves' ophthalmopathy. The rearrangement uses TRBV7-2 and TRBJ2-7, with 9 nucleotides matching TRBD2. CDR3 protein: CASSYTPLAGLYEQYF. CDR3 DNA sequence: TGTGCCAGCAGCTATACCCCTCTAGCGGGGCTATACGAGCAGTACTTC.